This T cell receptor (beta chain) was observed in a study of blood T cell repertoires in COVID-19 (dated by TCRdb to 2019 to 2021). Describing the broader study: Collaborator samples came from the United States, Italy and Spain and covered acute and convalescent phases of COVID-19. Sample metadata almost always included a de-identified subject ID, COVID-19 status, age in years and sex. The samples were drawn from two sources: the first 160 participants of the ongoing ImmuneRACE study, and fewer than 1,500 subjects contributed by 6 global collaborators. The repertoires were released in a freely available public database meant as a resource for research on the immune response to SARS-CoV-2. The dataset comprised deeply sampled blood TCRbeta repertoires from subjects exposed to, actively infected with, or recovered from COVID-19. Where available, HLA class I and class II types were taken from metadata supplied by the sample provider and were not determined by assay-based typing. The prospective study material was composed of cDNA or gDNA derived from T cells, B-cell-depleted T cells, or PBMCs.

The study at large found these results: How much clinical and demographic metadata was included differed by source and by participant, and the metadata was provided uncurated.

CDR1 and CDR2, per the germline V gene, are MNHEY and SVGAGI. Including the terminal cysteine and phenylalanine, the CDR3 comprises 13 residues. CDR3 DNA only is kept here, 39 bases in frame from base 1. The germline ends are 14 bases apart after V is trimmed by 7 bases and J by 7 bases. In the prospective study, participants were roughly 18 to 95 years old, resided in about two dozen geographic areas of the United States, and were enrolled through a virtual design. Cohort assignment in the prospective study relied on participant-reported clinical history from a screening survey and a study questionnaire. In the prospective study, mobile phlebotomists collected whole blood, serum and a nasopharyngeal or oropharyngeal swab from each participant. Prospective study participants could optionally give additional blood draws and questionnaires over a roughly two-month period. Before DNA extraction, prospective study blood samples were shipped either frozen or at room temperature.

As for this clone: Its antigen remains unidentified. Per-base qualities were not stored, and no clone one base away is much larger.

The immunoSEQ Assay, a bias-controlled multiplex PCR, was used to amplify TCRbeta CDR3 regions from genomic DNA. Under the source paper's analysis protocol: The number of nucleated cells in each sample was estimated by amplification of reference gene primers within the assay. To quantify the absolute abundance of each unique TCRbeta CDR3 rearrangement, sequence reads were collapsed and filtered. For each sample, productive Simpson clonality was calculated by taking the square root of Simpson's diversity index across productive rearrangements. In TCRdb, the immuneACCESS table is reduced to in-frame sequences with V and J assigned. These tables do not hold every clone; where another copy was compared, an unresolved V gene accounts for under half, and the others remain unexplained. Clone size and the V and J calls come from that table; the DNA yielded D and trimming. The sample table records under 250,000 clones; roughly 90% of these occur just once. Of the sample, roughly 2.6% is held by the ten largest clones.

Input material: PBMCs or T cells enriched from blood (not recorded which). The source is a woman in her 30s with acute COVID-19. Recombination linked TRBV6-5 to TRBJ2-1, with TRBD1 tentatively as D gene (6 bases match). The CDR3 reads CASNRVIENEQFF. The sequenced DNA: TGTGCCAGCAACAGGGTAATTGAAAATGAGCAGTTCTTC.